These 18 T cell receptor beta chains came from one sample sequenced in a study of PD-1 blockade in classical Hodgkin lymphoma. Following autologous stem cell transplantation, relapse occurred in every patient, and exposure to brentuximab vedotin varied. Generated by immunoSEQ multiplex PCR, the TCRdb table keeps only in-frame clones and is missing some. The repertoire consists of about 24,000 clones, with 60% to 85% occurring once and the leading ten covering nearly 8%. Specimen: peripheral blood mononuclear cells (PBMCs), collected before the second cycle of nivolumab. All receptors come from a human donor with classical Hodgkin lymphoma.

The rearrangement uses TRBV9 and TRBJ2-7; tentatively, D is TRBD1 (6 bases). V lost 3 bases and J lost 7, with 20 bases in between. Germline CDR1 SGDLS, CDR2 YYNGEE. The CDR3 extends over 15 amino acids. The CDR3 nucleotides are TGTGCCAGCAGCGCCTTGGGGGCCTTCGAGCTGGAGCAGTACTTC. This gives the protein CASSALGAFELEQYF.

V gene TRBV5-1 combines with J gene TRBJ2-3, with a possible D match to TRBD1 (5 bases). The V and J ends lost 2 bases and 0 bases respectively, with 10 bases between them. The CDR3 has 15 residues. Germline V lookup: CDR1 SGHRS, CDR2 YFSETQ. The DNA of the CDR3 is TGCGCCAGCAGCTTCCGGACACCTAGCACAGATACGCAGTATTTT. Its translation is CASSFRTPSTDTQYF.

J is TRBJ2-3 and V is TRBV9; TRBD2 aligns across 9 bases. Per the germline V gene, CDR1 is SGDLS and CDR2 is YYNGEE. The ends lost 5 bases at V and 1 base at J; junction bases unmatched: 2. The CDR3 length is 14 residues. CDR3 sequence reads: CASSTSGRTDTQYF. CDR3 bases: TGTGCCAGCAGTACTAGCGGGCGCACAGATACGCAGTATTTT.

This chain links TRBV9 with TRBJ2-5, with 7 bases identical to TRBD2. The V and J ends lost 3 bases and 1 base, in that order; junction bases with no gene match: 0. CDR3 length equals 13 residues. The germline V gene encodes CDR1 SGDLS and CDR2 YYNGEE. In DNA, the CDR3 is TGTGCCAGCAGCGGGGGGGGCCAAGAGACCCAGTACTTC. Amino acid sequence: CASSGGGQETQYF.

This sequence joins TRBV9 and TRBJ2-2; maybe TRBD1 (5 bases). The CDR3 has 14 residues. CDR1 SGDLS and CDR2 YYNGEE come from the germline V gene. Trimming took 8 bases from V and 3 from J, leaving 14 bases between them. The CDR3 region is CASGAGSYTGELFF. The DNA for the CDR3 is TGTGCCAGTGGGGCAGGGTCGTACACCGGGGAGCTGTTTTTT.

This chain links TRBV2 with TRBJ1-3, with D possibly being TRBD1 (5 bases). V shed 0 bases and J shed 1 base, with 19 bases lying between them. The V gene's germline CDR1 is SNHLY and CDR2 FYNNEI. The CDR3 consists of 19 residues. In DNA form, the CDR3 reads TGTGCCAGCAGTGAAGCGCACGGTCAGGGTTCTCGGTCTGGAAACACCATATATTTT. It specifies CASSEAHGQGSRSGNTIYF.

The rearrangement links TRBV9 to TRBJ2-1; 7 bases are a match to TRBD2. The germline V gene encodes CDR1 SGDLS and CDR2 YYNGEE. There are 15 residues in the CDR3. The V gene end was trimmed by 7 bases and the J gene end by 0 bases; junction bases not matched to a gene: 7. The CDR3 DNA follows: TGTGCCAGCTCGGCACTAGCGTCCTCCTACAATGAGCAGTTCTTC. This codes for CASSALASSYNEQFF.

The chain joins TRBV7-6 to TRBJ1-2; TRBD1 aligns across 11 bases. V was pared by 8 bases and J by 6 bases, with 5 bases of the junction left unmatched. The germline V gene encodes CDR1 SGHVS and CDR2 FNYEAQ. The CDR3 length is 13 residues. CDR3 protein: CASAPDRGHGYTF. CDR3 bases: TGTGCCAGCGCCCCGGACAGGGGGCATGGCTACACCTTC.

CDR3 sequence: CASSPPLLTAGVYNEQFF. The CDR3 coding sequence is TGTGCCAGCAGCCCACCCTTACTCACAGCGGGGGTATACAATGAGCAGTTCTTC. This rearrangement joins TRBV7-9 to TRBJ2-1, with 8 bases identical to TRBD2. Germline V gene data show CDR1 as SEHNR and CDR2 as FQNEAQ (reference sequence). The CDR3 covers 18 residues. V lost 5 bases to trimming and J lost 4 bases; unmatched junction nucleotides: 16.

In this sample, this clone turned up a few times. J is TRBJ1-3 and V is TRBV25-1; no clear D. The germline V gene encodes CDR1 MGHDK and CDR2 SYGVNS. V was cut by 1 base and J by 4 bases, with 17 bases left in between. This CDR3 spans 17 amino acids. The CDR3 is CASSEWEPRRGGNTIYF. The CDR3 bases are TGTGCCAGCAGTGAATGGGAGCCCAGGAGAGGAGGAAACACCATATATTTT.

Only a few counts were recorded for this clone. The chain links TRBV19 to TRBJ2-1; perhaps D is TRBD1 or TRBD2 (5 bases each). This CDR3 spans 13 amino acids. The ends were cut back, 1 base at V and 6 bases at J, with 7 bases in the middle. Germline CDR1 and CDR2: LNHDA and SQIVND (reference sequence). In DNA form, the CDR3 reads TGTGCCAGTAGTATAGTCGGGACCAATGAGCAGTTCTTC. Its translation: CASSIVGTNEQFF.

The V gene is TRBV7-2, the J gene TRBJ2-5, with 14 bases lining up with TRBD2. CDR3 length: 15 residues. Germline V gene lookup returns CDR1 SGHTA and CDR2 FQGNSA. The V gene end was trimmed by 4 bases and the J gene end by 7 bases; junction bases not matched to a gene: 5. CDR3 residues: CASSWGLAGVGTQYF. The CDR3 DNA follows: TGTGCCAGCAGCTGGGGACTAGCGGGAGTTGGGACCCAGTACTTC.

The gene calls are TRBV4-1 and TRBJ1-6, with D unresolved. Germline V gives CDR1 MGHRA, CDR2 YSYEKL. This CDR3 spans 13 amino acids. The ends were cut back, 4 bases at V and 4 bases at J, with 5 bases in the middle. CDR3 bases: TGCGCCAGCAGCCTTTATTATAATTCACCCCTCCACTTT. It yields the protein CASSLYYNSPLHF.

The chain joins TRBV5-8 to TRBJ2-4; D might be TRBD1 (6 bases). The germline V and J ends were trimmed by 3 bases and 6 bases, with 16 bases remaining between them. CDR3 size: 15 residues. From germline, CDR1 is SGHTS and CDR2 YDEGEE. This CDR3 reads CASSSAGALGNIQYF. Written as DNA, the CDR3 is TGTGCCAGCAGCTCGGCAGGGGCCCTGGGAAACATTCAGTACTTC.

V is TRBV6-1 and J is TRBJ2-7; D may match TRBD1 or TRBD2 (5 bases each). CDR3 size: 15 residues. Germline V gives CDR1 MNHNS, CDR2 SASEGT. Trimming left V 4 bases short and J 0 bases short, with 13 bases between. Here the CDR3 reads CASSGTPGSSYEQYF. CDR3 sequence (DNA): TGTGCCAGCAGTGGTACCCCAGGGAGCTCCTACGAGCAGTACTTC.

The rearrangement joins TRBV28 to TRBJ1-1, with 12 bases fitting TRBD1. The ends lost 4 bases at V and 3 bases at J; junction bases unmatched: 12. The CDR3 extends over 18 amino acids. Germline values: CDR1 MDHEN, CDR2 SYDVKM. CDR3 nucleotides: TGTGCCAGCAGTTGGCCCGGGACAGGGGGCGCGCTTGACACTGAAGCTTTCTTT. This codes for CASSWPGTGGALDTEAFF.

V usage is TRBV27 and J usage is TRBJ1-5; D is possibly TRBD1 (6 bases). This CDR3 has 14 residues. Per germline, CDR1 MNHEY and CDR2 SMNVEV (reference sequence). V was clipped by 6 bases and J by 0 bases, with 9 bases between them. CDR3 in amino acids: CASSSGVSNQPQHF. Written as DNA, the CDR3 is TGTGCCAGCAGCTCAGGGGTTAGCAATCAGCCCCAGCATTTT.

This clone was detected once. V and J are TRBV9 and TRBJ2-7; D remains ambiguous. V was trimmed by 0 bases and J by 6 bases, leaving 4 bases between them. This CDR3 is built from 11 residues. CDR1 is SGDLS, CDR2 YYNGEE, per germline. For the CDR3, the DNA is TGTGCCAGCAGCGTAGGGGGCGAGCAGTACTTC. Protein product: CASSVGGEQYF.